A single count supports the clone carrying this T cell receptor beta chain. The record originates from a study of TIL therapy for anti-PD-1-resistant metastatic lung cancer. Specified time point: pre-treatment sample, taken before nivolumab and TIL therapy. Sequencing used immunoSEQ v3. Libraries were sequenced to 2 million or so read pairs (survey) or roughly 4.5-6 million (deep). This table comes from immunoSEQ multiplex PCR, and its TCRdb copy is limited to in-frame clones, with some not included. The table has about 21,000 clones, around 79% seen once. From germline, CDR1 is MNHEY and CDR2 SVGAGI. V was clipped by 0 bases and J by 3 bases, with 12 bases between them. The CDR3 contains 16 residues.

Source: blood, taken at baseline. The chain employs TRBV6-5 and TRBJ1-3; a weak D match, TRBD1 (5 bases). This TCR derives from a person between 25 and 80 years old with non-small cell lung cancer. The DNA of the CDR3 is TGTGCCAGCAGTTACTCAGTAGTAGGGGTTGGAAACACCATATATTTT. This codes for CASSYSVVGVGNTIYF.